The 6 T cell receptor beta chains in this list originate from one sample, sequenced in a study of blood T cells in healthy people across ages. The use of a sample-barcoded 5' primer and a J-beta primer mix characterized a second PCR of about 7 to 12 cycles. A single record per CDR3 protein comes from TCRdb applying MiXCR to the 5' RACE reads. The sample has 1,800,000 or so distinct CDR3 sequences, about two fifths seen once. Material: blood. The receptor source for this set is a human donor in good health.

There are a few counts of this clonotype. V is TRBV4-1 and J is TRBJ1-2, with a weak D call TRBD1 (6 bases). V lost 5 bases and J lost 3, with 16 bases in between. This CDR3 region has 15 residues. Germline CDR1 is MGHRA and CDR2 is YSYEKL. CDR3: CASSGVRGAYYGYTF. The DNA of the CDR3 is TGCGCCAGCAGCGGAGTCCGGGGGGCGTACTATGGCTACACCTTC.

The chain recombines TRBV9 with TRBJ2-1, with D perhaps TRBD2 (5 bases). This CDR3 comprises 14 residues. Trimming pared 1 base from V and 9 bases from J, leaving 14 bases between. Germline CDR1 and CDR2: SGDLS and YYNGEE. The CDR3 DNA sequence: TGTGCCAGCAGCGTAAGTGGTCCCGGGGTTGAGCAGTTCTTC. Translated: CASSVSGPGVEQFF.

This clonotype was counted only a few times. The gene calls are TRBV7-9 and TRBJ2-1; 10 nucleotides align to TRBD1. Germline values: CDR1 SEHNR, CDR2 FQNEAQ (reference sequence). The trim removed 5 bases at V and 6 bases at J, leaving 7 bases unmatched. The CDR3 is made up of 15 amino acids. CDR3 protein: CASSLGQGGINEQFF. CDR3 nucleotide sequence: TGTGCCAGCAGCCTCGGACAGGGGGGTATCAATGAGCAGTTCTTC.

This clonotype showed up just once. This chain uses TRBV9 with TRBJ1-3, with D uncertain. The CDR3 sequence is 16 residues long. Germline CDR1 reads SGDLS; CDR2 reads YYNGEE. Trimming pared 4 bases from V and 4 bases from J, leaving 18 bases between. CDR3 protein: CASSPLDRPSGNTIYF. CDR3 nucleotide sequence: TGTGCCAGCAGCCCCCTGGACCGACCATCGGGAAACACCATATATTTT. Full variable domain (outside the CDR3, taken from reference TRBV9 and TRBJ1-3): DSGVTQTPKHLITATGQRVTLRCSPRSGDLSVYWYQQSLDQGLQFLIQYYNGEERAKGNILERFSAQQFPDLHSELNLSSLELGDSALYFCASSPLDRPSGNTIYFGEGSWLTVV.

This chain links TRBV27 with TRBJ1-2; D uncertain. Germline V CDR1 and CDR2: MNHEY, SMNVEV (reference sequence). CDR3 length: 14 amino acids. The germline V and J ends were trimmed by 2 bases and 6 bases, with 13 bases remaining between them. The CDR3 here is CASSLAFRGNGYTF. In nucleotides, the CDR3 is TGTGCCAGCAGTTTAGCCTTTCGGGGAAATGGCTACACCTTC.

This rearrangement joins TRBV18 to TRBJ2-5; weak D call: TRBD2 (5 bases). Germline V CDR1 and CDR2: KGHSH, LQKENI. CDR3 length: 17 residues. Trimming left V 6 bases short and J 2 bases short, with 22 bases between. The CDR3 DNA follows: TGTGCCAGCTCGAGACCATTGAGCGGAACCTTTCAAGAGACCCAGTACTTC. It codes for CASSRPLSGTFQETQYF.